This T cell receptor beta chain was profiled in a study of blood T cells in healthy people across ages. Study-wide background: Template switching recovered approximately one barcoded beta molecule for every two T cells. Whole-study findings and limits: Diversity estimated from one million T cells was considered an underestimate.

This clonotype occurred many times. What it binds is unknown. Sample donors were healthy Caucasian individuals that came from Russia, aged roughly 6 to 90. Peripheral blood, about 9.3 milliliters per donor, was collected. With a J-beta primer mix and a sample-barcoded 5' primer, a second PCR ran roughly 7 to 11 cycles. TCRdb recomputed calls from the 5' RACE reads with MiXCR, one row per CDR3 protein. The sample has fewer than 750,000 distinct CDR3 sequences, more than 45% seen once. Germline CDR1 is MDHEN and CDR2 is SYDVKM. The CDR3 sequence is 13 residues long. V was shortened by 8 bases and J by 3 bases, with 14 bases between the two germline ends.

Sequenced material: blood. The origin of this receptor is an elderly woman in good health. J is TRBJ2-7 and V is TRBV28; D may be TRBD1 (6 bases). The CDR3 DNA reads TGTGCCAGCGGAGGACAGAGCTTCTACGAGCAGTACTTC. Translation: CASGGQSFYEQYF.